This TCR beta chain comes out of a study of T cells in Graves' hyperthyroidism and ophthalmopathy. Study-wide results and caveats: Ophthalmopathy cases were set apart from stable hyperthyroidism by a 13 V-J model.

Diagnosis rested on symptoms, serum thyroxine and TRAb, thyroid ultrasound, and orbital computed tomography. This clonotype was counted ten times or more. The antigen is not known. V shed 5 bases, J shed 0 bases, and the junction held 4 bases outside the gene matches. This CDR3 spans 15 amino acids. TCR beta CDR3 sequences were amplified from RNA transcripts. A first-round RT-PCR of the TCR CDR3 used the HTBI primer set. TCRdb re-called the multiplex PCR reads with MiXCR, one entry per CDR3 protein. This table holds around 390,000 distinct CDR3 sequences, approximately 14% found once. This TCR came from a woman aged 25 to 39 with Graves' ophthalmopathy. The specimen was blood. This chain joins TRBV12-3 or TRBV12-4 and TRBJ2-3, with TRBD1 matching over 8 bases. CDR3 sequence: CASSRQGMSTDTQYF. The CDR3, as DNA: TGTGCCAGCAGTAGACAGGGGATGAGCACAGATACGCAGTATTTT.